The sequence of this TCR beta chain was determined in a study of T cell responses to AZD1222 COVID-19 vaccine. Findings and limits, study-wide: Distributed over spike, vaccine-associated CD4 TCRs predominated at 160-218 and 743-854. Reports say nearly half of spike-specific TCRs go after unmutated variant regions. Most donors were white British and more were female, and clonal diversity was possibly underestimated.

This clone was recorded once. Its antigen is not known. Germline CDR1 is MDHEN and CDR2 is SYDVKM. The V and J ends lost 6 bases and 3 bases, in that order; junction bases with no gene match: 5. There are 14 residues in the CDR3. The method was immunoSEQ multiplex PCR; TCRdb's version includes in-frame clones alone and lacks a portion of them. Of around 50,000 clones in the sample, 84% were seen once. The source was peripheral blood, collected on day 0 of AZD1222 vaccination. The genes are TRBV28 and TRBJ1-5; 7 bases are shared with TRBD1. The receptor was derived from an adult in good health. The DNA of the CDR3 is TGTGCCAGCAGCGGGGGACAGTTCAATCAGCCCCAGCATTTT. Protein sequence: CASSGGQFNQPQHF.